This TCR beta chain was profiled in a study of neoadjuvant anti-PD-1 for oral cavity cancer. As for the study in general: Most patients had three to four biweekly doses of 3 mg/kg nivolumab before resection. Study-level findings and limits: Each response group had just a few patients in TCR analyses.

This clone occurred a few times. Its antigen is as yet unknown. Clones were sequenced by immunoSEQ multiplex PCR, and TCRdb holds only the in-frame ones, with some missing. This sample has thousands of clones, with 70% found just once. Germline V gene lookup returns CDR1 LNHNV and CDR2 YYDKDF (reference sequence). The CDR3 loop spans 15 amino acids. Trimming shortened V by 4 bases and J by 2 bases, and 14 bases separated the two germline ends. Stated time point: after neoadjuvant nivolumab, at surgical resection. Patients had newly diagnosed, untreated stage II-IVA oral cavity squamous cell carcinoma. Sequencing was performed on PBMCs, taken after nivolumab (anti-PD-1) treatment. The chain couples TRBV15 to TRBJ2-5; D might be TRBD2 (5 bases). The source is a person between 40 and 79 years old with oral cavity squamous cell carcinoma. CDR3 residues: CATSKEASGQETQYF. CDR3 in DNA: TGTGCCACCAGCAAGGAGGCCTCCGGTCAAGAGACCCAGTACTTC.